These 21 T cell receptor beta chains were all obtained from the same sample, sequenced in a study of blood T cell repertoires in COVID-19. Some clones are missing from TCRdb's copy, which holds only in-frame ones; the method was immunoSEQ multiplex PCR. Of 150,000 or so clones listed, more than 70% are singletons. The specimen sequenced was peripheral blood. The receptors originated from a man in his fifties or sixties with acute or convalescent COVID-19.

This clone was recorded a few times. V gene TRBV7-2 combines with J gene TRBJ2-1, with TRBD2 matching 8 bases. This CDR3 region has 14 residues. Unmatched junction bases numbered 5, after V lost 8 bases and J lost 2 bases. The germline V gene encodes CDR1 SGHTA and CDR2 FQGNSA. The CDR3 region is CASAGLVTYNEQFF. CDR3 DNA: TGTGCCAGCGCGGGACTAGTAACCTACAATGAGCAGTTCTTC.

This chain links TRBV19 with TRBJ2-2, with 7 positions matching TRBD2. Germline CDR1 and CDR2: LNHDA and SQIVND (reference sequence). CDR3 length: 15 amino acids. Trimming took 4 bases from V and 8 from J; bases not matched to a gene: 10. The CDR3 here is CASSRFGTIGGELFF. In nucleotides, the CDR3 is TGTGCCAGTAGTAGGTTCGGGACTATCGGTGGGGAGCTGTTTTTT.

The chain couples TRBV6-5 to TRBJ1-2; D gene ambiguous. The CDR3 totals 15 residues. Trimming pared 0 bases from V and 4 bases from J, leaving 12 bases between. Germline lookup yields CDR1 MNHEY and CDR2 SVGAGI. The CDR3 here is CASSYSYRLTYGYTF. CDR3 in DNA: TGTGCCAGCAGTTACTCGTACAGATTAACCTATGGCTACACCTTC.

V and J are TRBV25-1 and TRBJ1-6; tentatively, D is TRBD1 (6 bases). The CDR3 length is 16 residues. Trimming stripped 2 bases from V and 8 bases from J, with 16 bases between. Germline V gene sequence: CDR1 MGHDK, CDR2 SYGVNS. CDR3 sequence (DNA): TGTGCCAGCAGTGAAGCGGGCCGGGGGGCGGATTCACCCCTCCACTTT. Translation gives CASSEAGRGADSPLHF.

The sample holds one count of this clone. This chain joins TRBV6-2 or TRBV6-3 and TRBJ1-5; D possibly corresponds to TRBD1 (6 bases). Trimming pared 5 bases from V and 4 bases from J, leaving 15 bases between. The germline gives CDR1 MNHEY, CDR2 SVGEGT. The CDR3 totals 15 residues. The CDR3 sequence: CASSQSSGANQPQHF. The CDR3 DNA reads as TGTGCCAGCAGTCAATCATCAGGGGCTAATCAGCCCCAGCATTTT.

The chain links TRBV3-1 (or the pseudogene TRBV3-2) to TRBJ1-2, with a possible D match to TRBD1 (5 bases). The V and J ends lost 4 bases and 7 bases respectively, with 19 bases between them. The CDR3 is 15 residues long. Germline CDR1 LGHDT, CDR2 YNNKEL (reference sequence). The CDR3: CASSLWTPLGIGYTF. CDR3 sequence (DNA): TGTGCCAGCAGCCTCTGGACACCCCTAGGGATTGGCTACACCTTC.

This chain uses TRBV18 with TRBJ1-5; no firm D call. In germline, CDR1 is KGHSH, CDR2 LQKENI. V was shortened by 1 base and J by 5 bases, with 12 bases between the two germline ends. This CDR3 has 15 amino acids. The CDR3 loop reads CASSPRSEGHQPQHF. Written as DNA, the CDR3 is TGTGCCAGCTCACCACGGTCAGAGGGTCATCAGCCCCAGCATTTT. Together with reference TRBV18 and TRBJ1-5, the CDR3 gives the full variable domain: NAGVMQNPRHLVRRRGQEARLRCSPMKGHSHVYWYRQLPEEGLKFMVYLQKENIIDESGMPKERFSAEFPKEGPSILRIQQVVRGDSAAYFCASSPRSEGHQPQHFGDGTRLSIL.

This clone was detected once. The V gene is TRBV28, the J gene TRBJ1-5, with D maybe TRBD1 (5 bases). The CDR3 extends over 17 amino acids. Trimming pared 4 bases from V and 6 bases from J, leaving 22 bases between. Per the germline V gene, CDR1 is MDHEN and CDR2 is SYDVKM. CDR3 DNA sequence: TGTGCCAGCAGTTCGGGCGGGGGGGGAAATTTAGGTCAGCCCCAGCATTTT. The encoded protein is CASSSGGGGNLGQPQHF.

The CDR3 sequence is CASSSTVNTEAFF. The CDR3 nucleotides are TGCGCCAGCAGTTCTACAGTGAACACTGAAGCTTTCTTT. This chain connects TRBV5-1 to TRBJ1-1; D is undetermined. The germline CDR1 and CDR2 sequences are SGHRS and YFSETQ. The CDR3 loop spans 13 amino acids. V gave up 5 bases and J gave up 0 bases, with 8 bases separating them.

CDR3 protein: CASSPGLANTGELFF. DNA for the CDR3: TGTGCCAGCAGCCCGGGACTAGCGAACACCGGGGAGCTGTTTTTT. J is TRBJ2-2 and V is TRBV4-2; 8 nucleotides align to TRBD2. V was pared by 4 bases and J by 0 bases, with 1 base of the junction left unmatched. The CDR3 runs to 15 residues. Per germline, CDR1 LGHNA and CDR2 YNFKEQ.

This rearrangement joins TRBV5-1 to TRBJ2-3, with 8 bases aligning to TRBD1. In germline, CDR1 is SGHRS, CDR2 YFSETQ. Trimming took 4 bases from V and 6 from J; bases not matched to a gene: 7. This CDR3 is 14 amino acids long. The CDR3 coding sequence is TGCGCCAGCAGCCTAAGGACAGGGACGGATACGCAGTATTTT. Translation: CASSLRTGTDTQYF.

V is TRBV5-6 and J is TRBJ2-1; 12 bases fit TRBD2. Germline values: CDR1 SGHDT, CDR2 YYEEEE. Trimming at V came to 4 bases and at J to 0 bases, leaving 11 bases not matched to a gene. The CDR3 contains 19 residues. CDR3 nucleotides: TGTGCCAGCAGCAAACGGACTAGCGGGGTGCGGAGCTCCTACAATGAGCAGTTCTTC. It specifies CASSKRTSGVRSSYNEQFF.

The rearrangement links TRBV4-2 to TRBJ1-1, with D possibly being TRBD1 (5 bases). The V and J ends lost 4 bases and 4 bases respectively, with 22 bases between them. CDR3 length: 17 residues. In germline, CDR1 is LGHNA, CDR2 YNFKEQ. The CDR3 sequence: CASSLGRAGLGGTEAFF. In DNA form, the CDR3 reads TGTGCCAGCAGCCTAGGACGAGCGGGGCTCGGGGGCACTGAAGCTTTCTTT.

The gene calls are TRBV6-5 and TRBJ2-1, with 7 bases identical to TRBD2. J gave up 4 bases and V 2 bases, and 8 bases lay outside the gene matches. The CDR3 spans 16 residues. Per germline, CDR1 MNHEY and CDR2 SVGAGI. CDR3 DNA sequence: TGTGCCAGCAGTTACGGTCTCCCGGGAGGATACAATGAGCAGTTCTTC. Protein product: CASSYGLPGGYNEQFF.

This clone was picked up one time. This chain connects TRBV18 to TRBJ1-4; no firm D call. Germline CDR1 reads KGHSH; CDR2 reads LQKENI. Trimming removed 3 bases from V and 7 bases from J, with 9 bases in between. The CDR3 sequence is 13 residues long. The CDR3 bases are TGTGCCAGCTCACCGACTCGACCTGAAAAACTGTTTTTT. As protein: CASSPTRPEKLFF.

The chain combines TRBV6-4 with TRBJ2-1; 11 bases align to TRBD2. Trimming at V came to 0 bases and at J to 9 bases, leaving 10 bases not matched to a gene. CDR3 size: 17 residues. Germline V gene sequence: CDR1 MRHNA, CDR2 SNTAGT. The CDR3 region is CASSDSMLAGGTVEQFF. CDR3 bases: TGTGCCAGCAGTGACTCGATGCTAGCGGGAGGAACCGTTGAGCAGTTCTTC.

The chain links TRBV6-5 to TRBJ2-7; 9 positions agree with TRBD2. V lost 7 bases to trimming and J lost 1 base; unmatched junction nucleotides: 8. CDR3 size: 15 residues. From germline, CDR1 is MNHEY and CDR2 SVGAGI. CDR3 loop: CASTPAGGGSYEQYF. DNA for the CDR3: TGTGCCAGCACTCCGGCGGGAGGGGGATCCTACGAGCAGTACTTC.

The chain couples TRBV9 to TRBJ1-1; D is unclear. The CDR3 is made up of 13 amino acids. Trimming took off 2 bases at V and 2 bases at J, with 7 bases between the two ends. Germline V CDR1 and CDR2: SGDLS, YYNGEE. The CDR3 protein is CASSVVRNTEAFF. CDR3 bases: TGTGCCAGCAGCGTCGTCAGAAACACTGAAGCTTTCTTT.

This sequence joins TRBV12-3 or TRBV12-4 and TRBJ1-2, with TRBD1 identical over 7 bases. V was pared by 6 bases and J by 4 bases, with 5 bases of the junction left unmatched. The CDR3 loop spans 13 amino acids. The DNA for the CDR3 is TGTGCCAGCAGAGAGACAGGGATCTATGGCTACACCTTC. This codes for CASRETGIYGYTF.

The rearrangement joins TRBV2 to TRBJ2-1, with TRBD2 matching 9 bases. The germline V gene has CDR1 SNHLY and CDR2 FYNNEI. With 6 bases clipped from V and 9 bases from J, the junction kept 9 bases outside the gene matches. This CDR3 has 14 residues. The CDR3 nucleotides read TGTGCCAGCAGAAGGGCTAGCGGGAATAGTGAGCAGTTCTTC. Protein sequence: CASRRASGNSEQFF.

This chain connects TRBV14 to TRBJ1-6, with TRBD1 identical over 9 bases. This CDR3 contains 15 residues. Trimming at V came to 0 bases and at J to 10 bases, leaving 4 bases not matched to a gene. The germline V gene has CDR1 SGHDN and CDR2 FVKESK. The CDR3 nucleotides are TGTGCCAGCAGCCAAGAAACAGGGGGCAACTCACCCCTCCACTTT. It translates to CASSQETGGNSPLHF.